This passage covers 11 T cell receptor beta chains from one sample sequenced in a study of graft-versus-host responses after intestinal transplantation. Antigens of these TCRs are unknown. The table came from immunoSEQ multiplex PCR; TCRdb's copy has only in-frame clones and leaves some out. The data show about 86,000 clones, around 90% seen once. Sequencing used unstimulated CD4+ T cells sorted from spleen or lymph node cells, obtained before transplant. All receptors come from a human donor who was the organ donor for an intestinal transplant.

This sequence joins TRBV6-1 and TRBJ1-4; D unclear. The CDR3 is 12 residues long. Germline V gene lookup returns CDR1 MNHNS and CDR2 SASEGT. The V end was cut by 5 bases, the J end by 6 bases, with 7 bases between. The CDR3 DNA is TGTGCCAGCAGTCTGGCAGATGAAAAACTGTTTTTT. It specifies CASSLADEKLFF.

The chain uses TRBV7-2 and TRBJ2-2, with D unresolved. Trimming took 5 bases from V and 3 from J, leaving 10 bases between them. CDR1 SGHTA and CDR2 FQGNSA come from the germline V gene. This CDR3 contains 14 residues. The CDR3 sequence: CASSPSRDTGELFF. The CDR3 DNA is TGTGCCAGCAGCCCTAGTAGAGACACCGGGGAGCTGTTTTTT.

The chain recombines TRBV2 with TRBJ2-7; the match to TRBD2 covers 7 bases. The CDR3 length is 14 residues. The V gene end was trimmed by 7 bases and the J gene end by 6 bases; junction bases not matched to a gene: 12. The germline V gene has CDR1 SNHLY and CDR2 FYNNEI. CDR3 amino acids: CASNGKLAASEQYF. DNA for the CDR3: TGTGCCAGCAATGGGAAGCTAGCGGCGTCCGAGCAGTACTTC.

CDR3 bases: TGCGCCAGCAGGGACCCCAGGGTACTACCGACCACTGAAGCTTTCTTT. Translation gives CASRDPRVLPTTEAFF. The V gene is TRBV5-1, the J gene TRBJ1-1; tentative D call: TRBD1 (5 bases). CDR1 and CDR2 (germline): SGHRS, YFSETQ. This CDR3 contains 16 residues. V was pared by 5 bases and J by 4 bases, with 21 bases between.

This CDR3 is CASSVGRGRPSYEQYF. CDR3 bases: TGTGCCAGCAGCGTAGGCAGGGGGCGCCCCTCCTACGAGCAGTACTTC. The rearrangement uses TRBV9 and TRBJ2-7, with TRBD1 identical over 8 bases. This CDR3 has 16 amino acids. Trimming removed 0 bases from V and 0 bases from J; junction bases left unmatched: 5. The germline V gene encodes CDR1 SGDLS and CDR2 YYNGEE. Drawing the rest from reference TRBV9 and TRBJ2-7, the complete variable domain is DSGVTQTPKHLITATGQRVTLRCSPRSGDLSVYWYQQSLDQGLQFLIQYYNGEERAKGNILERFSAQQFPDLHSELNLSSLELGDSALYFCASSVGRGRPSYEQYFGPGTRLTVT.

J is TRBJ1-2 and V is TRBV11-1; weak D call: TRBD1 (6 bases). V was clipped by 5 bases and J by 5 bases, with 15 bases between them. The CDR3 sequence is 14 residues long. Germline V gene lookup returns CDR1 SGHAT and CDR2 FQDESV (reference sequence). CDR3 in DNA: TGTGCCAGCAGCCCCGATGCCGACAGGTATGGCTACACCTTC. This encodes CASSPDADRYGYTF.

The chain recombines TRBV25-1 with TRBJ2-3; no reliable D call. V gave up 3 bases and J gave up 2 bases, with 12 bases separating them. This CDR3 is 15 amino acids long. CDR1 is MGHDK and CDR2 is SYGVNS in the germline V gene. CDR3: CASSDPQVPTDTQYF. CDR3 DNA sequence: TGTGCCAGCAGTGACCCCCAGGTACCCACAGATACGCAGTATTTT.

The CDR3: CASSSTGWNTEAFF. The CDR3 DNA is TGTGCCAGCAGTTCAACGGGGTGGAACACTGAAGCTTTCTTT. The rearrangement uses TRBV28 and TRBJ1-1; D is undetermined. CDR1 is MDHEN and CDR2 is SYDVKM in the germline V gene. The V end lost 4 bases, the J end lost 1 base, and 10 bases lay between the germline ends. CDR3 length: 14 amino acids.

This chain uses TRBV15 with TRBJ2-7, with 7 bases matching TRBD2. The V gene's germline CDR1 is LNHNV and CDR2 YYDKDF (reference sequence). The V gene end was trimmed by 0 bases and the J gene end by 4 bases; junction bases not matched to a gene: 12. The CDR3 spans 17 residues. The CDR3 region is CATSRDLGLAGRYEQYF. CDR3 DNA: TGTGCCACCAGCAGAGATCTCGGCTTAGCGGGCCGATACGAGCAGTACTTC.

The rearrangement joins TRBV13 to TRBJ2-7, with a weak D call TRBD2 (6 bases). Germline CDR1 and CDR2: PRHDT and FYEKMQ (reference sequence). This CDR3 has 15 residues. V was cut by 6 bases and J by 3 bases, with 18 bases left in between. Written as DNA, the CDR3 is TGTGCCAGCAGGGCCAGGTTAGGAGGGAGCTACGAGCAGTACTTC. Protein: CASRARLGGSYEQYF.

This chain connects TRBV7-3 to TRBJ2-1; 9 bases line up with TRBD2. CDR3 length equals 16 residues. V lost 5 bases and J lost 3; bases outside the gene matches: 8. Germline assignment: CDR1 SGHTA and CDR2 FQGTGA. Here the CDR3 reads CASSPYASGNYNEQFF. CDR3 in DNA: TGTGCCAGCAGCCCCTACGCTAGCGGGAACTACAATGAGCAGTTCTTC.